Listed below are T cell receptor beta chains from one sample, sequenced in a study of T cell responses to AZD1222 COVID-19 vaccine. Using immunoSEQ multiplex PCR, the repertoire was profiled, and TCRdb retains in-frame clones only, with some absent. The data show approximately 100,000 clones, around nine tenths seen once. Sample: peripheral blood, taken on day 0 of AZD1222 vaccination. The receptor set was obtained from an adult in good health. Both conserved end residues are part of each CDR3. The D gene is left open where the match is weak. Clone size appears in some rows only: once, few, many, or a class for an expanded clone.

V	length	D	J	size	CDR3	DNA
TRBV15	14	TRBD1	TRBJ1-2	few	CATSRPGQGYGYTF	TGTGCCACCAGCAGGCCGGGACAGGGTTATGGCTACACCTTC
TRBV5-8	15	.	TRBJ2-3	.	CASSFSGISTDTQYF	TGTGCCAGCAGCTTTTCTGGGATTAGCACAGATACGCAGTATTTT
TRBV5-5	14	TRBD2	TRBJ2-5	.	CASSSLAGRETQYF	TGTGCCAGCAGCTCTTTAGCGGGGAGGGAGACCCAGTACTTC
TRBV5-1	15	.	TRBJ2-1	.	CASSLEGKDYNEQFF	TGCGCCAGCAGCTTGGAGGGGAAGGACTACAATGAGCAGTTCTTC
TRBV7-2	14	.	TRBJ1-1	.	CASSLASRNTEAFF	TGTGCCAGCAGCTTAGCGTCCAGGAACACTGAAGCTTTCTTT
TRBV7-9	13	.	TRBJ1-1	few	CASSLMANTEAFF	TGTGCCAGCAGCTTAATGGCGAACACTGAAGCTTTCTTT
TRBV27	13	.	TRBJ2-7	.	CASSWGQGYEQYF	TGTGCCAGCAGTTGGGGGCAGGGCTACGAGCAGTACTTC
TRBV2	15	.	TRBJ1-5	.	CASSWDSNSNQPQHF	TGTGCCAGCAGTTGGGACTCTAATAGCAATCAGCCCCAGCATTTT
TRBV18	15	.	TRBJ2-7	.	CASSPQGTVENEQYF	TGTGCCAGCTCACCCCAGGGGACGGTCGAGAACGAGCAGTACTTC
TRBV5-4	14	TRBD1	TRBJ2-3	.	CASSLQGAADTQYF	TGTGCCAGCAGCTTGCAGGGGGCCGCTGATACGCAGTATTTT
TRBV25-1	15	.	TRBJ2-7	.	CASSELEGGIREQYF	TGTGCCAGCAGTGAATTGGAGGGTGGAATTCGCGAGCAGTACTTC
TRBV3-1/TRBV3-2	14	.	TRBJ2-7	.	CASSQLGISYEQYF	TGTGCCAGCAGCCAACTGGGTATCTCCTACGAGCAGTACTTC
TRBV15	15	.	TRBJ2-7	.	CATSREVQGQGEQYF	TGTGCCACCAGCAGAGAGGTCCAGGGGCAGGGCGAGCAGTACTTC
TRBV9	15	.	TRBJ2-3	.	CASSVVGGSTDTQYF	TGTGCCAGCAGCGTAGTAGGAGGTAGCACAGATACGCAGTATTTT
TRBV5-1	13	TRBD1	TRBJ1-1	.	CASSSTGGTEAFF	TGCGCCAGCAGCTCAACAGGGGGAACTGAAGCTTTCTTT
TRBV28	14	TRBD1	TRBJ1-4	.	CASRVTGSGEKLFF	TGTGCCAGCAGGGTGACAGGGTCTGGCGAAAAACTGTTTTTT
TRBV7-8	15	TRBD1	TRBJ1-5	once	CASSLAVTGNQPQHF	TGTGCCAGCAGCTTAGCGGTGACAGGGAATCAGCCCCAGCATTTT
TRBV6-2/TRBV6-3	17	.	TRBJ2-1	.	CASSYVGPQSSYNEQFF	TGTGCCAGCAGTTACGTGGGCCCGCAGTCTTCCTACAATGAGCAGTTCTTC
TRBV3-1/TRBV3-2	14	TRBD1	TRBJ1-6	.	CASSRTGRDSPLHF	TGTGCCAGCAGCCGGACAGGGCGAGATTCACCCCTCCACTTT
TRBV6-2/TRBV6-3	13	.	TRBJ1-6	.	CASSRDGNSPLHF	TGTGCCAGCAGCAGGGACGGGAATTCACCCCTCCACTTT
TRBV19	14	.	TRBJ2-3	.	CASSQGIATDTQYF	TGTGCCAGTAGTCAGGGGATAGCAACAGATACGCAGTATTTT
TRBV5-1	16	TRBD1	TRBJ1-2	.	CASGHGQATANYGYTF	TGCGCCAGCGGACACGGACAGGCGACAGCTAACTATGGCTACACCTTC
TRBV25-1	15	TRBD2	TRBJ2-1	.	CASSAGGAAYNEQFF	TGTGCCAGCAGTGCCGGGGGGGCCGCCTACAATGAGCAGTTCTTC
TRBV21-1	15	.	TRBJ2-5	once	CASENGRLPEETQYF	TGTGCCAGTGAGAATGGGCGCCTTCCAGAAGAGACCCAGTACTTC
TRBV7-2	15	.	TRBJ1-2	.	CASSPSLTANYGYTF	TGTGCCAGCAGCCCCAGCCTCACAGCTAACTATGGCTACACCTTC
TRBV7-2	14	.	TRBJ1-1	.	CASSLSGGNTEAFF	TGTGCCAGCAGCTTGTCGGGAGGGAACACTGAAGCTTTCTTT
TRBV4-2	19	TRBD1	TRBJ2-6	.	CASSQDGQGAFSGANVLTF	TGTGCCAGCAGCCAAGACGGACAGGGGGCTTTTTCAGGGGCCAACGTCCTGACTTTC
TRBV5-1	13	.	TRBJ2-7	.	CASSLLGSYEQYF	TGCGCCAGCAGCTTGCTGGGATCCTACGAGCAGTACTTC
TRBV7-9	16	TRBD1	TRBJ2-7	.	CASSPTGTVLDYEQYF	TGTGCCAGCAGCCCGACCGGGACAGTTTTGGACTACGAGCAGTACTTC
TRBV15	17	TRBD2	TRBJ2-3	.	CATSREGLASGVDTQYF	TGTGCCACCAGCAGAGAGGGGCTGGCTAGCGGGGTCGATACGCAGTATTTT
TRBV11-2	14	.	TRBJ1-1	.	CASSFDRINTEAFF	TGTGCCAGCAGCTTCGATCGAATTAACACTGAAGCTTTCTTT
TRBV11-2	15	TRBD2	TRBJ2-7	.	CASSLLGGGSYEQYF	TGTGCCAGCAGCTTATTGGGCGGGGGGTCCTACGAGCAGTACTTC
TRBV29-1	12	TRBD1	TRBJ1-2	.	CSVGQGGNGYTF	TGCAGCGTCGGACAGGGGGGGAATGGCTACACCTTC
TRBV12-3/TRBV12-4	13	.	TRBJ1-1	.	CASSLMEDTEAFF	TGTGCCAGCAGTTTGATGGAAGACACTGAAGCTTTCTTT
TRBV27	10	.	TRBJ2-1	.	CAGQLREQFF	TGTGCCGGCCAATTGCGGGAGCAGTTCTTC
TRBV11-3	12	.	TRBJ2-1	once	CASSLSYNEQFF	TGTGCCAGCAGCTTGAGTTACAATGAGCAGTTCTTC
TRBV3-1/TRBV3-2	18	TRBD2	TRBJ2-3	.	CASSQDCLAGAWVDTQYF	TGTGCCAGCAGCCAAGATTGCCTAGCGGGGGCCTGGGTGGATACGCAGTATTTT
TRBV4-3	15	TRBD1	TRBJ1-4	.	CASSQGGTGERKLFF	TGCGCCAGCAGCCAAGGAGGGACAGGGGAGCGAAAACTGTTTTTT
TRBV7-9	14	TRBD1	TRBJ1-2	.	CASSLGTANYGYTF	TGTGCCAGCAGCCTAGGGACAGCAAACTATGGCTACACCTTC
TRBV7-2	15	.	TRBJ1-3	.	CASSLGSGTGNTIYF	TGTGCCAGCAGCTTAGGGTCCGGCACCGGAAACACCATATATTTT
TRBV5-1	12	.	TRBJ2-7	.	CASSLDHYEQYF	TGCGCCAGCAGCCTGGACCACTACGAGCAGTACTTC
TRBV19	17	TRBD1	TRBJ1-6	.	CASSRTLPGQGNSPLHF	TGTGCCAGTAGTAGAACCTTACCGGGACAGGGTAATTCACCCCTCCACTTT
TRBV11-3	15	.	TRBJ2-1	few	CASSLGPPTNNEQFF	TGTGCCAGCAGCCTAGGGCCCCCAACTAACAATGAGCAGTTCTTC
TRBV6-2/TRBV6-3	14	TRBD1	TRBJ2-7	.	CASSADRLSYEQYF	TGTGCCAGCAGTGCGGACAGGCTATCCTACGAGCAGTACTTC
TRBV6-5	16	TRBD1	TRBJ1-6	few	CASSYSPDRVESPLHF	TGTGCCAGCAGTTACTCTCCGGACAGGGTTGAGTCACCCCTCCACTTT
TRBV5-5	14	TRBD1	TRBJ1-2	few	CASSFGQGRYGYTF	TGTGCCAGCAGCTTTGGACAGGGGAGGTATGGCTACACCTTC
TRBV4-2	14	.	TRBJ1-1	.	CASSHPREHTEAFF	TGTGCCAGCAGCCACCCCAGGGAACACACTGAAGCTTTCTTT
TRBV3-1/TRBV3-2	14	.	TRBJ1-1	once	CASSQGKWDPEAFF	TGTGCCAGCAGCCAAGGAAAGTGGGACCCTGAAGCTTTCTTT
TRBV5-5	14	TRBD1	TRBJ1-1	.	CASSPGTVNTEAFF	TGTGCCAGCAGCCCCGGGACAGTGAACACTGAAGCTTTCTTT
TRBV7-3	15	.	TRBJ2-1	.	CASSLRRESYNEQFF	TGTGCCAGCAGCTTACGAAGGGAGTCCTACAATGAGCAGTTCTTC
TRBV5-1	13	.	TRBJ1-1	.	CASSLGTKQEAFF	TGCGCCAGCAGCTTGGGAACGAAGCAAGAAGCTTTCTTT